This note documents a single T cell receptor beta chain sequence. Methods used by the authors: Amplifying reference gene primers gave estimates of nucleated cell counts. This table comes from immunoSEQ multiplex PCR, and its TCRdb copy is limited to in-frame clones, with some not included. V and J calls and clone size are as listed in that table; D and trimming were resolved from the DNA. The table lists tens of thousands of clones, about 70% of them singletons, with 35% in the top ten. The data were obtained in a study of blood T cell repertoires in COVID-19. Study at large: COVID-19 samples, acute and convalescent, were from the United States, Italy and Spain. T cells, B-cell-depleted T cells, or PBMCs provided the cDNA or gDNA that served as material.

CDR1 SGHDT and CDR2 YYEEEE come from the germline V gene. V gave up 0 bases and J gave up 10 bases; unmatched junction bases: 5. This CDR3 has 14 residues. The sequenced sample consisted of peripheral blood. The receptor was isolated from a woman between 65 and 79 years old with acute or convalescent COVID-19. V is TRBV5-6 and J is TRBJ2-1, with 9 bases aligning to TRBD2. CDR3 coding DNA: TGTGCCAGCAGCTTGGAGCTAGCGGGGACGGAGCAGTTCTTC. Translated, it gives CASSLELAGTEQFF.